This T cell receptor (beta chain) was identified during a study of CD4+ T cells in melanoma. Study-level findings and limits: A reported correlation linked neoantigen-specific CD4+ T cells to CD8+, macrophage and B cell function. Diverse differentiation states were reported for melanoma neoantigen-specific CD4+ T cells.

Produced via immunoSEQ multiplex PCR; TCRdb's table is partial and in-frame only. The sample contains under 7,000 clones, about 70% of which appear only once. A note on this clone: What it recognizes is unknown.

The sequence was obtained from a human donor with melanoma. Sequenced input: cells from a culture (not recorded whether cultured in vitro).

The CDR3: CASTPDWQETQYF. In nucleotides, the CDR3 is TGCGCCAGTACGCCGGACTGGCAAGAGACCCAGTACTTC. The chain uses TRBV5-1 and TRBJ2-5; possibly TRBD2 for D (5 bases). Germline V gene data show CDR1 as SGHRS and CDR2 as YFSETQ. The germline V and J ends were trimmed by 8 bases and 2 bases, with 13 bases remaining between them. This CDR3 spans 13 amino acids. The full variable domain, its missing parts supplied by reference TRBV5-1 and TRBJ2-5, is KAGVTQTPRYLIKTRGQQVTLSCSPISGHRSVSWYQQTPGQGLQFLFEYFSETQRNKGNFPGRFSGRQFSNSRSEMNVSTLELGDSALYLCASTPDWQETQYFGPGTRLLVL.